This T cell receptor beta chain was observed in a study of blood T cell repertoires in COVID-19. The wider study: Samples representing acute and convalescent COVID-19 were sourced from the United States, Italy and Spain. T cells, B-cell-depleted T cells, or PBMCs supplied cDNA or gDNA.

This CDR3 comprises 14 residues. Germline lookup yields CDR1 SGHVS and CDR2 FQNEAQ. The junction had 5 bases not matched to a gene; V was cut back by 5 bases and J by 6 bases. As originally analysed: Amplifying reference gene primers gave estimates of nucleated cell counts. Clones were read by immunoSEQ multiplex PCR, and TCRdb kept only the in-frame ones, dropping some. D and trimming come from the DNA, and the V and J calls and clone size come from that table. The profile shows roughly 290,000 clones, about 86% of them singletons. The chain has TRBV7-8 and TRBJ2-1; 9 positions agree with TRBD1. The sequence derives from a woman aged 25 to 39 who had recovered from COVID-19. Sequencing was performed on peripheral blood. The CDR3 protein is CASSVGTGSNEQFF. The CDR3 DNA is TGTGCCAGCAGCGTAGGGACAGGGAGCAATGAGCAGTTCTTC.